This T cell receptor beta chain was sequenced during a study of cytomegalovirus exposure and HLA in healthy donors. Across the whole study: Out of a few hundred genotyped donors, about 84% belonged to the Caucasian-associated ancestry cluster.

Study-wide points: Earlier analysis yielded a pattern in which most TCR beta V segments were productive about 90% or about 30% of the time. In vitro testing confirmed a few CMV-associated chains as specific for CMV antigens.

13 Jbeta primers and 60 Vbeta primers were used for the PCR. In the study's own analysis: The count from a later analysis was some 81 million unique TCR beta chains, some 12 million of them shared. Sequenced by immunoSEQ multiplex PCR; TCRdb stores in-frame clones only, minus some. The V and J calls and clone size come from that table; D and trimming were worked out from the DNA. Counted here are under 150,000 clones, about 79% occurring once; the ten biggest clones make up about 2%. The V end lost 6 bases, the J end lost 7 bases, and 18 bases lay between the germline ends. This CDR3 is built from 14 residues. The V gene's germline CDR1 is SEHNR and CDR2 FQNEAQ (reference sequence). This clone was seen a handful of times. What it binds is not known.

This rearrangement joins TRBV7-9 to TRBJ1-2; D perhaps matches TRBD1 (5 bases). The TCR was taken from a man aged 18 to 30 in good health and CMV-seronegative. Sequenced input: PBMCs. The CDR3 DNA is TGTGCCAGCAGTCTTACTACAGGTGGATCTGGCTACACCTTC. Residues: CASSLTTGGSGYTF.